This record concerns one TCR beta chain sequence. Each CDR3 protein gets one entry after TCRdb re-called the 5' RACE reads with MiXCR. Found here are some 62,000 distinct CDR3 sequences, 22% of them singletons; the top ten hold 2.5% to 3.5%. There are 13 residues in the CDR3. Trimming left V 5 bases short and J 7 bases short, with 17 bases between. The germline gives CDR1 GTSNPN, CDR2 SVGIG (reference sequence). The sequence derives from a female donor with breast cancer. The V call is TRBV30, the J call TRBJ1-1; possibly TRBD1 for D (5 bases). The sequencing sample was made of memory CD4+ T cells sorted from a lymph node. As for subset: memory CD4+ T cells, CD4+CD45RO+CD25-. The CDR3 loop reads CAWESPWGYEAFF. Written as DNA, the CDR3 is TGTGCCTGGGAGTCCCCGTGGGGGTATGAAGCTTTCTTT.